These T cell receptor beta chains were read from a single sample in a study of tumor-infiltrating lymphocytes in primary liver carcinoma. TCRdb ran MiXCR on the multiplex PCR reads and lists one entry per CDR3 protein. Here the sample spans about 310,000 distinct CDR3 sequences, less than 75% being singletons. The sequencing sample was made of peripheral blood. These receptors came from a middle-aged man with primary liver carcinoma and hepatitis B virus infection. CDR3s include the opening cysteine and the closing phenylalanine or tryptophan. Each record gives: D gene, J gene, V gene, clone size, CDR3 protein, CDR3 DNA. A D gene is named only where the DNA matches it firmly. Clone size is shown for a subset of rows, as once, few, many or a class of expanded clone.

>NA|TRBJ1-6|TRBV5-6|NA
CASSLYISPLHF
TGTGCCAGCAGCTTGTACATTTCACCCCTCCACTTT
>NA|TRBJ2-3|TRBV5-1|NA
CASSLGTPIGTDTQYF
TGCGCCAGCAGCTTGGGGACTCCGATTGGCACAGATACGCAGTATTTT
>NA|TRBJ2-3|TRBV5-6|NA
CASSQKDSSAQYF
TGTGCCAGCAGCCAAAAGGACAGTTCTGCGCAGTATTTT
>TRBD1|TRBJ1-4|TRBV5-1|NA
CASSSRDSFEKLFF
TGCGCCAGCAGCTCCAGGGACAGCTTCGAAAAACTGTTTTTT
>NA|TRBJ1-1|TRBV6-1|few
CASSQEMNTEAFF
TGTGCCAGCAGTCAGGAGATGAACACTGAAGCTTTCTTT
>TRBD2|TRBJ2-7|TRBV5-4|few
CASSKRDPSYEQYF
TGTGCCAGCAGTAAGCGGGACCCCTCCTACGAGCAGTACTTC
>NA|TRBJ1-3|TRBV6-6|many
CASSWRDSGNTIYF
TGTGCCAGCAGTTGGAGGGACTCTGGAAACACCATATATTTT
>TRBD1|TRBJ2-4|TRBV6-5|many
CASSFSRTGGVYGAKNIQYF
TGTGCCAGCAGTTTCTCAAGGACAGGGGGAGTATACGGGGCCAAAAACATTCAGTACTTC
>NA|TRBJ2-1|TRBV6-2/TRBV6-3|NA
CPSSYWGSEQFF
TGTCCCAGCAGTTATTGGGGAAGTGAGCAGTTCTTC
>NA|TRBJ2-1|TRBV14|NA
CASSQGRASRGQFF
TGTGCCAGCAGCCAAGGAAGGGCGTCGAGGGGGCAGTTCTTC
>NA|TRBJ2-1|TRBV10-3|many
CAISESESRQFF
TGTGCCATCAGTGAGTCGGAGTCTCGGCAGTTCTTC
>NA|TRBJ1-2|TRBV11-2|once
CASSLDTRQGSNGYTF
TGTGCCAGCAGCTTAGATACGAGGCAGGGGTCCAATGGCTACACATTC
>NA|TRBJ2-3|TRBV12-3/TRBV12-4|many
CASSPPTSTTQYF
TGTGCCAGCAGTCCCCCGACTAGTACCACGCAGTATTTT
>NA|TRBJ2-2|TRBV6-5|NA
CDSSPTTTGELLF
TGTGACAGCAGTCCGACGACCACCGGGGAGCTGCTTTTT
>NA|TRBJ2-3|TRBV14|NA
CVGCRGYTDTHYF
TGTGTCGGCTGTCGAGGATACACAGATACGCACTATTTT
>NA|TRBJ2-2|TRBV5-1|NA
CASSLLQTTGELFF
TGCGCCAGCAGCTTGTTACAGACCACCGGGGAGCTGTTTTTT
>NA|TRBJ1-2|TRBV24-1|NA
CATSDYGPGENYGYTF
TGTGCCACCAGTGATTATGGACCCGGAGAGAACTATGGCTACACCTTC
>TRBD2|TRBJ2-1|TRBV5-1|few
CASSGLAGGDNEQFF
TGCGCCAGCAGCGGACTAGCGGGAGGGGATAATGAGCAGTTCTTC
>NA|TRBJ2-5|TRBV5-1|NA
CASSFQGEREYF
TGCGCCAGCAGCTTCCAAGGGGAAAGGGAGTACTTC
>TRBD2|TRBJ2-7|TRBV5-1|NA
CASSITSGTLYEQYF
TGCGCCAGCAGCATCACTAGCGGGACCCTCTACGAGCAGTACTTC
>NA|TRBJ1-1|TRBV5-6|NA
CASSLGRATSF
TGTGCCAGCAGCTTGGGGAGGGCGACTTCCTTT
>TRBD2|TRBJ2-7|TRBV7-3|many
CASSPASGRAYEQYF
TGTGCCAGCAGTCCCGCTAGCGGGAGGGCCTACGAGCAGTACTTC
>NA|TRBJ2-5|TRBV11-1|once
CASSFGGVSQETQFF
TGTGCCAGCAGCTTCGGTGGGGTCTCACAAGAGACCCAGTTCTTT
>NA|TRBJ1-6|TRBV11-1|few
CTSSLTLVSPLHF
TGTACCAGCAGCCTGACATTGGTTTCACCCCTCCACTTT
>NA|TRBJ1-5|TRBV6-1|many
CASSFDNNQPQHF
TGTGCCAGCAGTTTTGACAACAATCAGCCCCAGCATTTT
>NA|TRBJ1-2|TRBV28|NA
CASSRGPADGYTF
TGCGCCAGCAGTCGAGGGCCAGCGGATGGCTACACCTTC
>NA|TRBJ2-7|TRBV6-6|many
CASQGSGHTEQYF
TGTGCCAGCCAGGGAAGCGGACATACGGAGCAGTACTTC
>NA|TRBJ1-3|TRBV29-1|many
CSVEGSGNTIYF
TGCAGCGTTGAAGGGTCTGGAAACACCATATATTTT
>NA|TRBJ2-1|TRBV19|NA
CASSPSRVLNEQFF
TGTGCCAGTAGTCCCAGCAGGGTCCTCAATGAGCAGTTCTTC